This T cell receptor beta chain originates from a study of T cell changes during pregnancy in multiple sclerosis. Looked up from germline, CDR1 is SGHVS and CDR2 is FQNEAQ. Trimming stripped 5 bases from V and 5 bases from J, with 13 bases between. This CDR3 region has 14 residues. The method was immunoSEQ multiplex PCR; TCRdb's version includes in-frame clones alone and lacks a portion of them. The data hold 45,000 to 75,000 clones, with approximately 92% observed a single time. The material was peripheral blood, obtained in the first trimester of pregnancy. V usage is TRBV7-8 and J usage is TRBJ1-5, with D possibly matching TRBD1 (6 bases). This clonotype was sampled from a female donor with multiple sclerosis, enrolled in a pregnancy study. The CDR3 nucleotides read TGTGCCAGCAGCCCCAGGGGAGGGGATCAGCCCCAGCATTTT. Its protein is CASSPRGGDQPQHF.